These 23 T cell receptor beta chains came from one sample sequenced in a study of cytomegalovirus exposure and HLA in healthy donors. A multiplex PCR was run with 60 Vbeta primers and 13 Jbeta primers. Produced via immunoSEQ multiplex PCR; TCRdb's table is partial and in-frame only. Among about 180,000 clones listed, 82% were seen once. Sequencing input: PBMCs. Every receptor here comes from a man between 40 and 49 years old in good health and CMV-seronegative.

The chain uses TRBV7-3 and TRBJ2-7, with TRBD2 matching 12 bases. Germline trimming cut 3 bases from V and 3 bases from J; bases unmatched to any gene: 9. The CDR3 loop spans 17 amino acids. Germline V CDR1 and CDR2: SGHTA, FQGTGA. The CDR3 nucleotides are TGTGCCAGCAGCTTGACCGGGACTAGCGGGTCCGGCTACGAGCAGTACTTC. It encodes CASSLTGTSGSGYEQYF.

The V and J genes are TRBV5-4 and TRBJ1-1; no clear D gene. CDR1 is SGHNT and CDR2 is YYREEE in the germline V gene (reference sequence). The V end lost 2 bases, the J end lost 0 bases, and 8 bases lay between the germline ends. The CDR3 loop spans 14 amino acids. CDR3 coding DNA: TGTGCCAGCAGCTTCTTACAGATGAACACTGAAGCTTTCTTT. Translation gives CASSFLQMNTEAFF.

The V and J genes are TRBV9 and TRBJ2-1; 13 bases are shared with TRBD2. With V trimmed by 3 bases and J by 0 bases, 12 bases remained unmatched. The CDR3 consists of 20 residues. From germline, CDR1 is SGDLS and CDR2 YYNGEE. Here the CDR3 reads CASSAGSGLAGASSYNEQFF. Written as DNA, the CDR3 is TGTGCCAGCAGCGCGGGCTCTGGACTAGCGGGAGCCAGCTCCTACAATGAGCAGTTCTTC.

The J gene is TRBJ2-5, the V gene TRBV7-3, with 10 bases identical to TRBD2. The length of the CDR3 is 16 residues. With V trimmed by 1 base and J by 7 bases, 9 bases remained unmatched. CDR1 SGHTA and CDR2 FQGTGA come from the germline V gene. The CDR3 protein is CASSLNSGGPRGTQYF. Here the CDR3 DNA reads TGTGCCAGCAGCTTAAATAGCGGGGGGCCCCGGGGGACCCAGTACTTC.

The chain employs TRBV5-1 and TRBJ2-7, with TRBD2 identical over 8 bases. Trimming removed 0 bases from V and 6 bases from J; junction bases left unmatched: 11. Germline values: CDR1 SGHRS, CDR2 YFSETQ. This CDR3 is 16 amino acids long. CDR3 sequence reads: CASSLDLGTRGAEQYF. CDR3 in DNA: TGCGCCAGCAGCTTGGACCTCGGGACTAGAGGGGCCGAGCAGTACTTC.

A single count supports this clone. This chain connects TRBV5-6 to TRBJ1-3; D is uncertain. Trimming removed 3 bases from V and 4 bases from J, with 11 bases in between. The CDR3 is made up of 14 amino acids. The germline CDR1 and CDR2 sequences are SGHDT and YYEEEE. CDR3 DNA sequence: TGTGCCAGCAGCTCTGGGGAGACAGGAAACACCATATATTTT. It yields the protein CASSSGETGNTIYF. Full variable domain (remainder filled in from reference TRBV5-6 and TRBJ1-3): DAGVTQSPTHLIKTRGQQVTLRCSPKSGHDTVSWYQQALGQGPQFIFQYYEEEERQRGNFPDRFSGHQFPNYSSELNVNALLLGDSALYLCASSSGETGNTIYFGEGSWLTVV.

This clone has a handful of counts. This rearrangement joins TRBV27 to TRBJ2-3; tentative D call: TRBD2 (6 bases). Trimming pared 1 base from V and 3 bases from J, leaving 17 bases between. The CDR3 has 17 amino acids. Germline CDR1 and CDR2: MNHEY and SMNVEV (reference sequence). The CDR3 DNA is TGTGCCAGCAGTTTATTTTCCGTGGGGGGAGAAACAGATACGCAGTATTTT. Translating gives CASSLFSVGGETDTQYF.

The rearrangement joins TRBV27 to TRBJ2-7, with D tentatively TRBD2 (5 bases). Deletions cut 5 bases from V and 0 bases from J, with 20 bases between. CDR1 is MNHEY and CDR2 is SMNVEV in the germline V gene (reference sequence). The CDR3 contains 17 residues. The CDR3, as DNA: TGTGCCAGCAGTCGGGTTTCTGGGAGCCCCCTCTCCTACGAGCAGTACTTC. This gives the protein CASSRVSGSPLSYEQYF.

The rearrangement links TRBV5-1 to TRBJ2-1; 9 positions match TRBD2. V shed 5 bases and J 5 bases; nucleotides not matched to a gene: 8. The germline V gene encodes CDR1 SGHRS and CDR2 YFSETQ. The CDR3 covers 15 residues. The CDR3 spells CASRYLAGNNNEQFF. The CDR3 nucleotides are TGCGCCAGCAGGTACCTAGCGGGGAATAACAATGAGCAGTTCTTC.

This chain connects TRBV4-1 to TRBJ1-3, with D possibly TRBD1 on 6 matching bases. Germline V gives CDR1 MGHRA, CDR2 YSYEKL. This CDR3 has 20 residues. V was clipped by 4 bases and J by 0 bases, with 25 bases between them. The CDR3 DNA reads TGCGCCAGCAGCCTCAAGCACGGGGGGCTTAGCGGACTCTCTGGAAACACCATATATTTT. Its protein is CASSLKHGGLSGLSGNTIYF.

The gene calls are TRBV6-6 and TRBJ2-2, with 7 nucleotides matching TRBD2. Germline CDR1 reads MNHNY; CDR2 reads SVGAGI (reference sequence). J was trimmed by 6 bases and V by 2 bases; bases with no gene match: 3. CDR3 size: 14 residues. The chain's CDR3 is CASSYPRGAGELFF. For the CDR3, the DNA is TGTGCCAGCAGTTACCCTCGGGGGGCCGGGGAGCTGTTTTTT.

CDR3 nucleotide sequence: TGCGCCCCTAGGCAGGGAAAACAGCCCCAGCATTTT. This gives the protein CAPRQGKQPQHF. The chain joins TRBV5-1 to TRBJ1-5, with D maybe TRBD1 (5 bases). CDR1 and CDR2 (germline): SGHRS, YFSETQ. The CDR3 loop spans 12 amino acids. V shed 10 bases and J shed 7 bases, with 15 bases lying between them. Combining the CDR3 with reference TRBV5-1 and TRBJ1-5 gives the whole variable domain KAGVTQTPRYLIKTRGQQVTLSCSPISGHRSVSWYQQTPGQGLQFLFEYFSETQRNKGNFPGRFSGRQFSNSRSEMNVSTLELGDSALYLCAPRQGKQPQHFGDGTRLSIL.

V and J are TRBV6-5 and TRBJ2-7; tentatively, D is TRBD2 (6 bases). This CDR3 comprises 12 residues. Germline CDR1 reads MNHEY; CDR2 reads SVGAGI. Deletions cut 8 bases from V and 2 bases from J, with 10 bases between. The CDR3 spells CASGGGAYEQYF. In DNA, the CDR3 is TGTGCCAGCGGTGGCGGGGCCTACGAGCAGTACTTC.

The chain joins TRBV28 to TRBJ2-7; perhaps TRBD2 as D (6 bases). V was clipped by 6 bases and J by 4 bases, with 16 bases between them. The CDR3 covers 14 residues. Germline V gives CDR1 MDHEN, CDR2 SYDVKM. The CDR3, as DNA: TGTGCCAGCAGGGACGTAGTTGGGACTTACGAGCAGTACTTC. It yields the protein CASRDVVGTYEQYF.

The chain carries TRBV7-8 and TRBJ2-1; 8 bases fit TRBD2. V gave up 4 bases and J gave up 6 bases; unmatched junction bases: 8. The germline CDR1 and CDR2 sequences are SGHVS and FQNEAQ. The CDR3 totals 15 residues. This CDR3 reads CASSSEVAGLNEQFF. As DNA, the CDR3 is TGTGCCAGCAGCTCCGAGGTAGCGGGGCTCAATGAGCAGTTCTTC.

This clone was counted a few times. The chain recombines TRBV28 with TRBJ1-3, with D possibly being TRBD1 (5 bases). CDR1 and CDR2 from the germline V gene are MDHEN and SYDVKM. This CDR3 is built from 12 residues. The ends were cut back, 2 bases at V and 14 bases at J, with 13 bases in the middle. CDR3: CASSLKQGGVYF. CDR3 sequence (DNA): TGTGCCAGCAGTTTAAAGCAGGGTGGGGTATATTTT.

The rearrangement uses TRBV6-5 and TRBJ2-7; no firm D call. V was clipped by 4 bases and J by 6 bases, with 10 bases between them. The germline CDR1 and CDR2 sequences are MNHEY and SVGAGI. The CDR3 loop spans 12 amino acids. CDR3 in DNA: TGTGCCAGCAGTTCCAACTTGCGCGAGCAGTACTTC. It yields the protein CASSSNLREQYF.

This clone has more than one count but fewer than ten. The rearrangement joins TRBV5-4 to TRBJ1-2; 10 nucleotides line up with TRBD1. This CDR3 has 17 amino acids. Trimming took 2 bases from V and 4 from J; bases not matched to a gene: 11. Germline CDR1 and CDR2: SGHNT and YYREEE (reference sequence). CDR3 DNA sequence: TGTGCCAGCAGCTTCGGACAGGGGGTAGTCGTCTCCTATGGCTACACCTTC. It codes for CASSFGQGVVVSYGYTF.

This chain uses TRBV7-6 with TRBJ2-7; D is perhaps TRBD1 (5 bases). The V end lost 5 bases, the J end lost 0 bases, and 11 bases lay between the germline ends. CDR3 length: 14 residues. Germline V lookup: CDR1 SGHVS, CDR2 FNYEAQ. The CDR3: CASSLGPSSYEQYF. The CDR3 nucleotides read TGTGCCAGCAGCCTGGGGCCCAGCTCCTACGAGCAGTACTTC.

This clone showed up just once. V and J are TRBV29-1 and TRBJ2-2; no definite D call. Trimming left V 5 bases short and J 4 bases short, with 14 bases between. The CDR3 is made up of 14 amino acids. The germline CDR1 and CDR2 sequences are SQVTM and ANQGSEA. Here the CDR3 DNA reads TGCAGCGTTACCCCGAGCTTGCTCACCGGGGAGCTGTTTTTT. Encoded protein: CSVTPSLLTGELFF.

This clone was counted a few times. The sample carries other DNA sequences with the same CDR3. The CDR3 DNA reads as TGTGCCAGCAGTCTACGGGACAGGGGCACTGAAGCTTTCTTT. Encoded protein: CASSLRDRGTEAFF. The rearrangement links TRBV28 to TRBJ1-1, with 10 bases that match TRBD1. The CDR3 is made up of 14 amino acids. The V segment lost 5 bases and the J segment 4 bases; nucleotides outside the gene matches: 4. The germline gives CDR1 MDHEN, CDR2 SYDVKM.

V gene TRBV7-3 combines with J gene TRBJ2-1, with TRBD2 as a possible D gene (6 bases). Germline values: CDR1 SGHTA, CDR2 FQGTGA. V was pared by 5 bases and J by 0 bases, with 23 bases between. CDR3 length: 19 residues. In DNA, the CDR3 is TGTGCCAGCAGCGAACTCGAGCTGTTTAGCGGTCCCTCCTACAATGAGCAGTTCTTC. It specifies CASSELELFSGPSYNEQFF.

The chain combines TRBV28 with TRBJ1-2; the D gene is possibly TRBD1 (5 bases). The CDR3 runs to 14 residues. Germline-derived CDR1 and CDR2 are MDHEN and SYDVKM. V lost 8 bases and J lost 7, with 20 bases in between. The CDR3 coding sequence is TGTGCCAGCCTCCCGTCGGGGGGGATGGGTGGCTACACCTTC. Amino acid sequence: CASLPSGGMGGYTF.